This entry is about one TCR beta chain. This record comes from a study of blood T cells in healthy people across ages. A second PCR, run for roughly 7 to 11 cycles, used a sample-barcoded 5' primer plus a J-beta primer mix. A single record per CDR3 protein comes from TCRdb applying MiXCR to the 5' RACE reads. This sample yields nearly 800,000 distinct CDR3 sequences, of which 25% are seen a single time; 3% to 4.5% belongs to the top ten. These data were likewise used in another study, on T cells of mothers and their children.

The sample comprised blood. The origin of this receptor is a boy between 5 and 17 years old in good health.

The CDR3 DNA reads TGTGCCAGCAGCGTAGATGGTAGCGGGGGGGAGGATGAGCAGTTCTTC. Translated: CASSVDGSGGEDEQFF. J is TRBJ2-5 and V is TRBV27; 11 nucleotides align to TRBD2. The J call may be mistaken, given a closer DNA end match to TRBJ2-1. The germline CDR1 and CDR2 sequences are MNHEY and SMNVEV (reference sequence). The CDR3 loop spans 16 amino acids.